The next 28 T cell receptor beta chains were all read from a single sample in a study of shared clonotypes between healthy human individuals. Terminally differentiated effector memory CD45RA+ cells were excluded from the naive CD8 cells, which were CD45RO-negative and positively selected for CCR7. Method: immunoSEQ multiplex PCR; TCRdb's copy keeps in-frame clones and lacks some. The sample has 630,000 or so clones, roughly 98% seen once; the top ten hold approximately 0.3%. The sequencing input was naive CD8+ T cells sorted from blood. Every receptor here comes from a man aged 25-45 years in good health.

This rearrangement joins TRBV11-2 to TRBJ2-3; no firm D call. The CDR3 spans 13 residues. Germline values: CDR1 SGHAT, CDR2 FQNNGV. Trimming removed 4 bases from V and 4 bases from J, with 9 bases in between. CDR3 residues: CASSSDLADTQYF. Here the CDR3 DNA reads TGTGCCAGCAGCTCGGATTTGGCAGATACGCAGTATTTT.

V gene TRBV9 combines with J gene TRBJ2-7; D gene uncertain. Germline values: CDR1 SGDLS, CDR2 YYNGEE. Trimming left V 0 bases short and J 2 bases short, with 12 bases between. The CDR3 covers 15 residues. CDR3 coding DNA: TGTGCCAGCAGCGTAGCCGCGGAACGCACCTACGAGCAGTACTTC. Translating gives CASSVAAERTYEQYF.

The chain joins TRBV13 to TRBJ2-1, with TRBD2 matching over 9 bases. CDR1 and CDR2 from the germline V gene are PRHDT and FYEKMQ (reference sequence). Germline trimming cut 5 bases from V and 9 bases from J; bases unmatched to any gene: 5. The CDR3 consists of 13 residues. CDR3 DNA: TGTGCCAGCAGCGAGGGACTAGCCAGTGAGCAGTTCTTC. Translated, it gives CASSEGLASEQFF.

A note on this clone: The sample contains more than one DNA sequence encoding this CDR3. The chain carries TRBV4-1 and TRBJ2-7; 8 bases are a match to TRBD2. With 3 bases clipped from V and 4 bases from J, the junction kept 5 bases outside the gene matches. The CDR3 extends over 14 amino acids. From germline, CDR1 is MGHRA and CDR2 YSYEKL. The CDR3 loop reads CASSQVASGYEQYF. The CDR3 region has the DNA TGCGCCAGCAGCCAGGTGGCTAGCGGGTACGAGCAGTACTTC.

The rearrangement links TRBV9 to TRBJ2-7, with D perhaps matching TRBD1 (6 bases). V dropped 4 bases and J dropped 0 bases, with 14 bases sitting between them. The CDR3 runs 15 residues. Looked up from germline, CDR1 is SGDLS and CDR2 is YYNGEE. CDR3 residues: CASSKTGASSYEQYF. In nucleotides, the CDR3 is TGTGCCAGCAGCAAGACAGGCGCTAGCTCCTACGAGCAGTACTTC.

In regard to this clone: Different DNA sequences within this sample yield the same CDR3. This rearrangement joins TRBV7-9 to TRBJ1-5; D gene uncertain. CDR1 SEHNR and CDR2 FQNEAQ come from the germline V gene (reference sequence). Trimming took 3 bases from V and 0 from J, leaving 3 bases between them. This CDR3 region has 13 residues. CDR3 region: CASSLDSNQPQHF. The CDR3 coding sequence is TGTGCCAGCAGCTTGGATAGCAATCAGCCCCAGCATTTT. Complete variable domain (other parts from reference TRBV7-9 and TRBJ1-5): DTGVSQNPRHKITKRGQNVTFRCDPISEHNRLYWYRQTLGQGPEFLTYFQNEAQLEKSRLLSDRFSAERPKGSFSTLEIQRTEQGDSAMYLCASSLDSNQPQHFGDGTRLSIL.

The chain links TRBV7-9 to TRBJ2-1; 7 bases map to TRBD2. This CDR3 is built from 17 residues. The V gene end was trimmed by 1 base and the J gene end by 5 bases; junction bases not matched to a gene: 11. The V gene's germline CDR1 is SEHNR and CDR2 FQNEAQ (reference sequence). The CDR3 sequence: CASSLGRGGTDDNEQFF. As DNA, the CDR3 is TGTGCCAGCAGCTTAGGAAGGGGAGGGACCGATGACAATGAGCAGTTCTTC.

This clone was detected only once. V and J are TRBV5-8 and TRBJ1-5, with 8 bases identical to TRBD1. Per germline, CDR1 SGHTS and CDR2 YDEGEE. V was clipped by 5 bases and J by 4 bases; unmatched bases: 8. This CDR3 region has 15 residues. The CDR3 reads CASRELRTGNQPQHF. The CDR3 DNA reads as TGTGCCAGCAGGGAGCTCAGGACAGGGAATCAGCCCCAGCATTTT. The full variable domain, its missing parts supplied by reference TRBV5-8 and TRBJ1-5, is EAGVTQSPTHLIKTRGQQATLRCSPISGHTSVYWYQQALGLGLQFLLWYDEGEERNRGNFPPRFSGRQFPNYSSELNVNALELEDSALYLCASRELRTGNQPQHFGDGTRLSIL.

This chain joins TRBV28 and TRBJ1-1; TRBD1 agrees at 7 bases. The germline V gene encodes CDR1 MDHEN and CDR2 SYDVKM. V dropped 4 bases and J dropped 2; count of bases not matched to a gene: 7. The CDR3 is made up of 15 amino acids. The CDR3 loop is CASSSYDRVNTEAFF. Here the CDR3 DNA reads TGTGCCAGCAGTTCCTACGACAGGGTTAACACTGAAGCTTTCTTT. Together with reference TRBV28 and TRBJ1-1, the CDR3 gives the full variable domain: DVKVTQSSRYLVKRTGEKVFLECVQDMDHENMFWYRQDPGLGLRLIYFSYDVKMKEKGDIPEGYSVSREKKERFSLILESASTNQTSMYLCASSSYDRVNTEAFFGQGTRLTVV.

This chain connects TRBV16 to TRBJ1-5; D is possibly TRBD1 (5 bases). The CDR3 is made up of 15 amino acids. The V end was cut by 8 bases, the J end by 3 bases, with 17 bases between. Germline V gene sequence: CDR1 KGHSY, CDR2 FQNENV. The CDR3 protein is CASSRGDGLNQPQHF. CDR3 coding DNA: TGTGCCAGCTCCCGTGGGGACGGACTCAATCAGCCCCAGCATTTT.

The chain employs TRBV5-1 and TRBJ2-2, with TRBD2 matching 10 bases. The junction had 2 bases not matched to a gene; V was cut back by 2 bases and J by 1 base. CDR1 is SGHRS, CDR2 YFSETQ, per germline. This CDR3 spans 16 amino acids. CDR3 nucleotide sequence: TGCGCCAGCAGCTTATGGACTAGCGGGAACACCGGGGAGCTGTTTTTT. Amino acid sequence: CASSLWTSGNTGELFF. The full variable domain, rest sourced from reference TRBV5-1 and TRBJ2-2, is KAGVTQTPRYLIKTRGQQVTLSCSPISGHRSVSWYQQTPGQGLQFLFEYFSETQRNKGNFPGRFSGRQFSNSRSEMNVSTLELGDSALYLCASSLWTSGNTGELFFGEGSRLTVL.

V is TRBV27 and J is TRBJ2-7, with a possible D match to TRBD1 (6 bases). Germline-derived CDR1 and CDR2 are MNHEY and SMNVEV (reference sequence). The germline V and J ends were trimmed by 9 bases and 6 bases, with 15 bases remaining between them. This CDR3 has 12 residues. The CDR3 reads CASSPTGFEQYF. The CDR3 DNA sequence: TGTGCCAGTAGTCCCACAGGGTTCGAGCAGTACTTC.

In this sample, this clone turned up once. The CDR3 loop reads CASGFLPGADNEQFF. Here the CDR3 DNA reads TGTGCTAGTGGTTTCCTGCCCGGGGCCGACAATGAGCAGTTCTTC. The rearrangement joins TRBV12-5 to TRBJ2-1, with D tentatively TRBD1 or TRBD2 (5 bases each). CDR1 LGHNT and CDR2 FRNRAP come from the germline V gene. This CDR3 comprises 15 residues. V was clipped by 3 bases and J by 5 bases, with 14 bases between them. Full variable domain (rest looked up from reference TRBV12-5 and TRBJ2-1): DARVTQTPRHKVTEMGQEVTMRCQPILGHNTVFWYRQTMMQGLELLAYFRNRAPLDDSGMPKDRFSAEMPDATLATLKIQPSEPRDSAVYFCASGFLPGADNEQFFGPGTRLTVL.

The chain recombines TRBV4-3 with TRBJ2-2; D may correspond to TRBD1 or TRBD2 (6 bases each). This CDR3 has 18 amino acids. The ends were cut back, 0 bases at V and 3 bases at J, with 17 bases in the middle. Germline V gene sequence: CDR1 LGHNA, CDR2 YSLEER. CDR3 bases: TGCGCCAGCAGCCAAGATCGTGCCGGGGGCCGCGACACCGGGGAGCTGTTTTTT. Translated, it gives CASSQDRAGGRDTGELFF.

The rearrangement links TRBV27 to TRBJ2-1, with TRBD2 identical over 7 bases. There are 12 residues in the CDR3. The V segment lost 10 bases and the J segment 9 bases; nucleotides outside the gene matches: 9. CDR1 MNHEY and CDR2 SMNVEV come from the germline V gene (reference sequence). CDR3 region: CATLGGVGEQFF. In DNA form, the CDR3 reads TGTGCCACCCTGGGGGGGGTTGGTGAGCAGTTCTTC.

To note about this clone: The same CDR3 arises from other DNA sequences in this sample as well. The rearrangement links TRBV9 to TRBJ1-1, with TRBD1 matching over 7 bases. CDR1 and CDR2 from the germline V gene are SGDLS and YYNGEE. This CDR3 spans 12 amino acids. V shed 7 bases and J 5 bases; nucleotides not matched to a gene: 5. The CDR3 loop reads CASSSGGTEAFF. DNA of the CDR3: TGTGCCAGCTCTTCAGGGGGGACTGAAGCTTTCTTT. Filled out from reference TRBV9 and TRBJ1-1, the complete variable domain reads DSGVTQTPKHLITATGQRVTLRCSPRSGDLSVYWYQQSLDQGLQFLIQYYNGEERAKGNILERFSAQQFPDLHSELNLSSLELGDSALYFCASSSGGTEAFFGQGTRLTVV.

The chain uses TRBV5-4 and TRBJ2-7, with D maybe TRBD2 (5 bases). The ends were cut back, 1 base at V and 3 bases at J, with 11 bases in the middle. CDR1 is SGHNT and CDR2 is YYREEE in the germline V gene (reference sequence). The CDR3 runs 14 residues. In DNA form, the CDR3 reads TGTGCCAGCAGCTTGAGTTACGGGGACTACGAGCAGTACTTC. Translation: CASSLSYGDYEQYF.

The chain combines TRBV2 with TRBJ2-3; 9 bases agree with TRBD2. Germline trimming cut 9 bases from V and 2 bases from J; bases unmatched to any gene: 6. The CDR3 has 14 residues. Germline V gene data show CDR1 as SNHLY and CDR2 as FYNNEI. CDR3 sequence: CARKGLATTDTQYF. The CDR3 region has the DNA TGTGCCAGAAAAGGACTAGCGACCACAGATACGCAGTATTTT.

The chain uses TRBV27 and TRBJ2-1; perhaps TRBD2 as D (6 bases). Germline V gene lookup returns CDR1 MNHEY and CDR2 SMNVEV (reference sequence). V was pared by 8 bases and J by 8 bases, with 10 bases between. The CDR3 is 11 amino acids. CDR3 protein: CASGAGYEQFF. CDR3 nucleotides: TGTGCCAGCGGGGCGGGGTATGAGCAGTTCTTC.

Points on this clone: The identical CDR3 is also encoded by other nucleotide sequences in the sample. This chain links TRBV5-6 with TRBJ2-7; D uncertain. The V gene lost 0 bases and the J gene lost 2 bases, with 6 bases spanning the gap. CDR3 length: 13 amino acids. The germline gives CDR1 SGHDT, CDR2 YYEEEE. This CDR3 reads CASSLGGPYEQYF. CDR3 coding DNA: TGTGCCAGCAGCTTGGGCGGACCCTACGAGCAGTACTTC.

The chain recombines TRBV25-1 with TRBJ1-2, with a tentative D call TRBD1 (6 bases). This CDR3 is 15 amino acids long. V shed 5 bases and J shed 5 bases, with 18 bases lying between them. The germline gives CDR1 MGHDK, CDR2 SYGVNS. CDR3 in amino acids: CASSSNPGERYGYTF. The CDR3 region has the DNA TGTGCCAGCAGTTCGAACCCAGGGGAAAGGTATGGCTACACCTTC.

This clone appeared once. Other nucleotide sequences from this sample produce the same CDR3. Here the CDR3 DNA reads TGTGCCAGCAGCGTGACAGGTAACACTGAAGCTTTCTTT. Translating it yields CASSVTGNTEAFF. This chain joins TRBV9 and TRBJ1-1; D may be TRBD1 (6 bases). V shed 2 bases and J shed 2 bases, with 7 bases lying between them. The CDR3 has 13 amino acids. The germline CDR1 and CDR2 sequences are SGDLS and YYNGEE.

This chain uses TRBV13 with TRBJ2-3; TRBD2 aligns across 10 bases. Germline CDR1 reads PRHDT; CDR2 reads FYEKMQ (reference sequence). The CDR3 is made up of 16 amino acids. Losses at the gene ends were 5 bases for V and 6 bases for J; bases not matched to a gene: 11. CDR3 in amino acids: CASSLSSGRASDTQYF. CDR3 nucleotide sequence: TGTGCCAGCAGCCTCTCAAGCGGGAGGGCCAGTGATACGCAGTATTTT.

The chain couples TRBV5-6 to TRBJ2-7; possibly TRBD2 for D (5 bases). The V gene's germline CDR1 is SGHDT and CDR2 YYEEEE. The CDR3 has 14 amino acids. V lost 3 bases to trimming and J lost 9 bases, with 19 bases between them. The CDR3: CASSWPSGGIGQYF. In DNA, the CDR3 is TGTGCCAGCAGCTGGCCCAGCGGTGGGATAGGGCAGTACTTC.

V usage is TRBV7-9 and J usage is TRBJ2-7, with 12 bases that match TRBD1. CDR3 size: 17 residues. V lost 5 bases and J lost 4; bases outside the gene matches: 12. Germline V gene data show CDR1 as SEHNR and CDR2 as FQNEAQ (reference sequence). The CDR3 bases are TGTGCCAGCAGCATTTTCCCGGGACAGGGGGCAATATACGAGCAGTACTTC. It encodes CASSIFPGQGAIYEQYF.

A single count supports this clone. The CDR3 bases are TGTGCCAGCTTTTTGGGAGGGGGAAACTACAATGAGCAGTTCTTC. Residues: CASFLGGGNYNEQFF. This chain connects TRBV2 to TRBJ2-1; TRBD2 is a possible D gene (7 bases). This CDR3 comprises 15 residues. The V gene lost 8 bases and the J gene lost 3 bases, with 17 bases spanning the gap. Germline V gives CDR1 SNHLY, CDR2 FYNNEI.

The gene calls are TRBV28 and TRBJ2-3; 7 bases agree with TRBD2. This CDR3 has 15 amino acids. Germline values: CDR1 MDHEN, CDR2 SYDVKM. V lost 1 base and J lost 3; bases outside the gene matches: 4. The CDR3 DNA sequence: TGTGCCAGCAGTTTATCGGGAGCGGGAACAGATACGCAGTATTTT. Translated: CASSLSGAGTDTQYF.

The chain is built from TRBV6-5 and TRBJ2-1, with 7 bases fitting TRBD1. J was trimmed by 6 bases and V by 0 bases; bases with no gene match: 8. The CDR3 contains 16 residues. Germline lookup yields CDR1 MNHEY and CDR2 SVGAGI. CDR3 DNA: TGTGCCAGCAGTTACTCCGGGGACAGATTTTTCAATGAGCAGTTCTTC. This encodes CASSYSGDRFFNEQFF.